This T cell receptor (beta chain) was sequenced during a study of T cell repertoires in ileal Crohn's disease. Findings and caveats of the study: Active smokers at surgery had more clonal expansions than non-smokers. Every patient over 26.8% clonality showed endoscopic recurrence.

On this clone itself: Antigen specificity is unknown.

Eligibility required adulthood, ileal or ileocolonic Crohn's disease and indicated ileocolonic resection. Five hundred nanograms of biopsy DNA per sample underwent TCRB immunosequencing. Clones were sequenced by immunoSEQ multiplex PCR, and TCRdb holds only the in-frame ones, with some missing. Counted here are around 9,000 clones, roughly 79% occurring once; the ten biggest clones make up around 5%. Germline CDR1 reads SGHDN; CDR2 reads FVKESK. The CDR3 runs to 15 residues. The V end lost 3 bases, the J end lost 0 bases, and 9 bases lay between the germline ends. The sequence was collected from an adult with Crohn's disease. The chain uses TRBV14 and TRBJ1-5; D is unresolved. Sequencing input: ileal tissue. CDR3 residues: CASSQEEHSNQPQHF. DNA of the CDR3: TGTGCCAGCAGCCAGGAGGAACATAGCAATCAGCCCCAGCATTTT. Filled out from reference TRBV14 and TRBJ1-5, the complete variable domain reads EAGVTQFPSHSVIEKGQTVTLRCDPISGHDNLYWYRRVMGKEIKFLLHFVKESKQDESGMPNNRFLAERTGGTYSTLKVQPAELEDSGVYFCASSQEEHSNQPQHFGDGTRLSIL.